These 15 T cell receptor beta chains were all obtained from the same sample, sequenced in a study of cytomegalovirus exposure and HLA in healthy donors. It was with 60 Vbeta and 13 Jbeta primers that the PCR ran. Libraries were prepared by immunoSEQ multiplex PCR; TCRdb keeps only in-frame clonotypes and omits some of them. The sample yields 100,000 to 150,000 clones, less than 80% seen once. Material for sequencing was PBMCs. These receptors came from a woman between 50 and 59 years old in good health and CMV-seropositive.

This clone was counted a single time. CDR3 sequence (DNA): TGTGCCAGCAGCAAGTCTACCAGGACACCATTCGGAGATACGCAGTATTTT. This gives the protein CASSKSTRTPFGDTQYF. The gene calls are TRBV21-1 and TRBJ2-3; the listed D gene, TRBD1, was not tested against the DNA. TRBV21-1 is shown as a pseudogene. The CDR3 is 17 amino acids.

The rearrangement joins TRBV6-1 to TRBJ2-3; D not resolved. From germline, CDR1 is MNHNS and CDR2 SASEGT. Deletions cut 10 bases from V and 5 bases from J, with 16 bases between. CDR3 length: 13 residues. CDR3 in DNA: TGTGCCACCCACTTGAGTTCCGGAGATACGCAGTATTTT. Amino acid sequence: CATHLSSGDTQYF.

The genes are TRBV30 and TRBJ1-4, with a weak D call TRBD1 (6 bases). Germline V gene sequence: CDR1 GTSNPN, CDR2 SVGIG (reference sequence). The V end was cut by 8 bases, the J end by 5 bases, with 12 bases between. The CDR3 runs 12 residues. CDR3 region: CAAGGLNEKLFF. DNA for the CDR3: TGTGCCGCGGGGGGCTTAAATGAAAAACTGTTTTTT.

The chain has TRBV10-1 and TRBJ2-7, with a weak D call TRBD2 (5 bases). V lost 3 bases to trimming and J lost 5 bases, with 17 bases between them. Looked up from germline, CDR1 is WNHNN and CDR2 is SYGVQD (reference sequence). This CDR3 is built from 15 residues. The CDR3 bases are TGCGCCAGCAGTGAAAGGGAGTTGCTGGGTCACGAGCAGTACTTC. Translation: CASSERELLGHEQYF.

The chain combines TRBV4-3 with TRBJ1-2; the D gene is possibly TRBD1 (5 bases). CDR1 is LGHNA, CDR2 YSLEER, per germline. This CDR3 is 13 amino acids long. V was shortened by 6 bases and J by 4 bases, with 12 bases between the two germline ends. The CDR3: CASSAQGAYGYTF. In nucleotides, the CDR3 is TGCGCCAGCAGTGCCCAGGGTGCCTATGGCTACACCTTC.

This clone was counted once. As DNA, the CDR3 is TGTGCCAGTACCTACTCTGCGGCTACTGAAGCTTTCTTT. This translates into CASTYSAATEAFF. The chain is built from TRBV19 and TRBJ1-1; D uncertain. The germline V and J ends were trimmed by 7 bases and 5 bases, with 14 bases remaining between them. This CDR3 has 13 residues. CDR1 is LNHDA, CDR2 SQIVND, per germline (reference sequence). The whole variable domain, remainder taken from reference TRBV19 and TRBJ1-1, is DGGITQSPKYLFRKEGQNVTLSCEQNLNHDAMYWYRQDPGQGLRLIYYSQIVNDFQKGDIAEGYSVSREKKESFPLTVTSAQKNPTAFYLCASTYSAATEAFFGQGTRLTVV.

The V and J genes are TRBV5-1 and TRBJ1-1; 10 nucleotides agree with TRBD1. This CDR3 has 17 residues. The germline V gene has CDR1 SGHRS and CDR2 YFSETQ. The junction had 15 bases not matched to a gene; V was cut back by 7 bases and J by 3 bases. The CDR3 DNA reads TGCGCCAGCGGGTCCGACAGGGGGCCTTATGGGGACACTGAAGCTTTCTTT. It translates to CASGSDRGPYGDTEAFF. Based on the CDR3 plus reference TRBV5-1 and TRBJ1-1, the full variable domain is KAGVTQTPRYLIKTRGQQVTLSCSPISGHRSVSWYQQTPGQGLQFLFEYFSETQRNKGNFPGRFSGRQFSNSRSEMNVSTLELGDSALYLCASGSDRGPYGDTEAFFGQGTRLTVV.

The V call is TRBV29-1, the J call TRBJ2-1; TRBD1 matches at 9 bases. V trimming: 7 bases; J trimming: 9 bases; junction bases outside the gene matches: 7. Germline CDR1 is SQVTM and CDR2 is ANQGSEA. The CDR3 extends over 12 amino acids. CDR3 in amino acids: CSGSGTGSEQFF. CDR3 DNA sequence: TGCAGCGGGTCCGGGACAGGGAGTGAGCAGTTCTTC.

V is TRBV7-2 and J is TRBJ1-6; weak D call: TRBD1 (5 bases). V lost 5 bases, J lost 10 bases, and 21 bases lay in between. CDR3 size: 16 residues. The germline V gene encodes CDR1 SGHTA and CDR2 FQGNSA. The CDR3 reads CASSQRMGGRESPLHF. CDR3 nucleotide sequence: TGTGCCAGCAGCCAGCGCATGGGGGGAAGGGAATCACCCCTCCACTTT.

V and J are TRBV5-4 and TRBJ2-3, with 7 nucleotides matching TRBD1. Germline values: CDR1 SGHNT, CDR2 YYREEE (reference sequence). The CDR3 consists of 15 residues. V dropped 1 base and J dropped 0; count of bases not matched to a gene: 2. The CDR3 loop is CASSLPGQSTDTQYF. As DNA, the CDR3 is TGTGCCAGCAGCTTGCCGGGACAGAGCACAGATACGCAGTATTTT.

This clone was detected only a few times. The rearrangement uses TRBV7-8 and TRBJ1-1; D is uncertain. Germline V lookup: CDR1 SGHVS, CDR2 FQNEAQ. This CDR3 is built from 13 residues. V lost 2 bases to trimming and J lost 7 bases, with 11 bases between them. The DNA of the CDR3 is TGTGCCAGCAGCTTACCCGGGAGACGTGAAGCTTTCTTT. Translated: CASSLPGRREAFF.

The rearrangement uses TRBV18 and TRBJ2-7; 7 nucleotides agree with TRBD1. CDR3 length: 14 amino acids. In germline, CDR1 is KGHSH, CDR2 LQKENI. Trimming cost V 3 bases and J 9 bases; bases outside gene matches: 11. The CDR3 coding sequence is TGTGCCAGCTCACCGTCACAGGGGAAGGAAGGGCAGTACTTC. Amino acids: CASSPSQGKEGQYF.

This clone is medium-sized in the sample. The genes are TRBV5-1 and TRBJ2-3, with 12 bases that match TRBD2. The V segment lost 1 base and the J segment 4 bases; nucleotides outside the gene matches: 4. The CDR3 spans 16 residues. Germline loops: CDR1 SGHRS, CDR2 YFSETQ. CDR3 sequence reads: CASSLLAGGPPDTQYF. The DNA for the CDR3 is TGCGCCAGCAGCTTGCTAGCGGGGGGGCCCCCAGATACGCAGTATTTT.

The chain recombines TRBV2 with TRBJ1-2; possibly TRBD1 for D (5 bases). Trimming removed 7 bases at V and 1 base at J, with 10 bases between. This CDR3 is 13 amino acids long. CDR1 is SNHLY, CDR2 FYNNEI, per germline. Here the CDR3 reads CASNDRVNYGYTF. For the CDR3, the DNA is TGTGCCAGCAACGACAGAGTTAACTATGGCTACACCTTC.

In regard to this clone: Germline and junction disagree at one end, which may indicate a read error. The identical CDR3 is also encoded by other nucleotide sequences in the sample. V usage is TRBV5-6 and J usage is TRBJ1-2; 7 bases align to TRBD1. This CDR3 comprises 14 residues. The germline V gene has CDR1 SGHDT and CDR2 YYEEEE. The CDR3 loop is CASSLGQSNYGYTF. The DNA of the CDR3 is TGCGCCAGCAGCCTGGGACAGTCTAACTATGGCTACACCTTC.